This entry lists 13 T cell receptor beta chains sequenced from one sample in a study of blood T cell repertoires in COVID-19. Repertoires were generated with immunoSEQ multiplex PCR, while TCRdb's copy carries only in-frame clones and drops some. Here the sample spans under 350,000 clones, roughly 86% being singletons. Sequencing was done on a sample of PBMCs or T cells enriched from blood (not recorded which). Every receptor here comes from a woman aged 18 to 35 who had recovered from COVID-19.

A single count supports this clone. The V and J genes are TRBV2 and TRBJ2-1, with D maybe TRBD2 (6 bases). This CDR3 has 15 amino acids. CDR1 SNHLY and CDR2 FYNNEI come from the germline V gene. Between the trimmed V and J ends, which lost 6 bases and 4 bases, there was a span of 16 bases. CDR3 DNA sequence: TGTGCCAGCAGCCCCAGACGGGACTGGTACAATGAGCAGTTCTTC. Translated: CASSPRRDWYNEQFF.

CDR3 nucleotide sequence: TGTGCCTGGGGTACGGGAGGCGACACCGGGGAGCTGTTTTTT. Its protein is CAWGTGGDTGELFF. This chain connects TRBV30 to TRBJ2-2; TRBD2 aligns across 7 bases. V lost 5 bases, J lost 3 bases, and 6 bases stayed unmatched. CDR1 and CDR2 from the germline V gene are GTSNPN and SVGIG (reference sequence). CDR3 length: 14 amino acids.

The chain links TRBV2 to TRBJ2-5, with 9 bases identical to TRBD1. J gave up 5 bases and V 10 bases, and 5 bases lay outside the gene matches. This CDR3 has 12 residues. The germline CDR1 and CDR2 sequences are SNHLY and FYNNEI. CDR3 region: CATTGGAETQYF. The CDR3 DNA is TGTGCCACCACAGGGGGCGCGGAGACCCAGTACTTC. Full variable domain (missing parts from reference TRBV2 and TRBJ2-5): EPEVTQTPSHQVTQMGQEVILRCVPISNHLYFYWYRQILGQKVEFLVSFYNNEISEKSEIFDDQFSVERPDGSNFTLKIRSTKLEDSAMYFCATTGGAETQYFGPGTRLLVL.

Details on this clone: An end of the junction differs from the germline gene, which may be a read error. For the CDR3, the DNA is TGTGCATGGACAGCTAACTATGGCTACACCTTC. Its protein product is CAWTANYGYTF. This chain links TRBV30 with TRBJ1-2; maybe TRBD1 (6 bases). Germline V gene lookup returns CDR1 GTSNPN and CDR2 SVGIG (reference sequence). The CDR3 consists of 11 residues.

This chain connects TRBV7-9 to TRBJ2-3, with 9 bases lining up with TRBD1. This CDR3 has 17 amino acids. CDR1 SEHNR and CDR2 FQNEAQ come from the germline V gene (reference sequence). J was trimmed by 0 bases and V by 5 bases; bases with no gene match: 9. The CDR3 bases are TGTGCCAGCAGCGGAACAGGGGGCAGTTCTAGCACAGATACGCAGTATTTT. This codes for CASSGTGGSSSTDTQYF. Drawing the rest from reference TRBV7-9 and TRBJ2-3, the complete variable domain is DTGVSQNPRHKITKRGQNVTFRCDPISEHNRLYWYRQTLGQGPEFLTYFQNEAQLEKSRLLSDRFSAERPKGSFSTLEIQRTEQGDSAMYLCASSGTGGSSSTDTQYFGPGTRLTVL.

This sequence joins TRBV7-9 and TRBJ1-1; TRBD1 aligns across 9 bases. The CDR3 is 15 residues long. Germline-derived CDR1 and CDR2 are SEHNR and FQNEAQ (reference sequence). V was pared by 5 bases and J by 4 bases, with 8 bases of the junction left unmatched. CDR3 DNA sequence: TGTGCCAGCAGCCCCAACAGGGGGCGGATCACTGAAGCTTTCTTT. This translates into CASSPNRGRITEAFF.

V and J are TRBV30 and TRBJ1-1, with D uncertain. V lost 1 base, J lost 0 bases, and 6 bases lay in between. The V gene's germline CDR1 is GTSNPN and CDR2 SVGIG (reference sequence). This CDR3 comprises 13 residues. CDR3 in DNA: TGTGCCTGGAGTGCCCAGATGAACACTGAAGCTTTCTTT. It encodes CAWSAQMNTEAFF. Supplemented by reference TRBV30 and TRBJ1-1, the full variable domain reads SQTIHQWPATLVQPVGSPLSLECTVEGTSNPNLYWYRQAAGRGLQLLFYSVGIGQISSEVPQNLSASRPQDRQFILSSKKLLLSDSGFYLCAWSAQMNTEAFFGQGTRLTVV.

The genes are TRBV27 and TRBJ1-4, with D possibly TRBD1 on 5 matching bases. This CDR3 comprises 13 residues. Germline assignment: CDR1 MNHEY and CDR2 SMNVEV (reference sequence). Trimming pared 4 bases from V and 8 bases from J, leaving 11 bases between. CDR3 sequence reads: CASSSGGWEKLFF. In DNA, the CDR3 is TGTGCCAGCAGTTCGGGGGGTTGGGAAAAACTGTTTTTT.

The rearrangement joins TRBV7-6 to TRBJ1-1; D is unresolved. V was trimmed by 2 bases and J by 3 bases, leaving 10 bases between them. This CDR3 has 14 amino acids. Per the germline V gene, CDR1 is SGHVS and CDR2 is FNYEAQ. The CDR3 DNA reads TGTGCCAGCAGCTTAATGCCTGGGCACACTGAAGCTTTCTTT. This translates into CASSLMPGHTEAFF.

The V call is TRBV9, the J call TRBJ2-3, with D possibly matching TRBD2 (5 bases). The length of the CDR3 is 15 residues. V dropped 4 bases and J dropped 2 bases, with 14 bases sitting between them. The germline gives CDR1 SGDLS, CDR2 YYNGEE. For the CDR3, the DNA is TGTGCCAGCAGCTCCAGCGGAGGTAACACAGATACGCAGTATTTT. Encoded protein: CASSSSGGNTDTQYF.

This chain joins TRBV27 and TRBJ1-1; TRBD1 aligns across 8 bases. V shed 3 bases, J shed 4 bases, and the junction held 7 bases outside the gene matches. The CDR3 has 15 amino acids. Germline lookup yields CDR1 MNHEY and CDR2 SMNVEV (reference sequence). CDR3 sequence: CASSLSRTGSTEAFF. The CDR3 DNA sequence: TGTGCCAGCAGTTTGTCCCGGACAGGGAGCACTGAAGCTTTCTTT.

This clone was recorded at least ten times. This chain connects TRBV4-1 to TRBJ2-3; 11 nucleotides align to TRBD2. V gave up 0 bases and J gave up 14 bases; unmatched junction bases: 10. Germline V lookup: CDR1 MGHRA, CDR2 YSYEKL. There are 15 residues in the CDR3. CDR3 residues: CASSQDRSSGRPRYF. The CDR3 DNA reads as TGCGCCAGCAGCCAAGATAGGTCTAGCGGGAGGCCCAGGTATTTT.

V gene TRBV2 combines with J gene TRBJ1-6; 9 bases fit TRBD1. V shed 5 bases, J shed 9 bases, and the junction held 5 bases outside the gene matches. CDR1 and CDR2 from the germline V gene are SNHLY and FYNNEI. The CDR3 contains 14 residues. CDR3: CASSRDRGSSPLHF. The CDR3 coding sequence is TGTGCCAGCAGTAGAGACAGGGGGTCTTCACCCCTCCACTTT.